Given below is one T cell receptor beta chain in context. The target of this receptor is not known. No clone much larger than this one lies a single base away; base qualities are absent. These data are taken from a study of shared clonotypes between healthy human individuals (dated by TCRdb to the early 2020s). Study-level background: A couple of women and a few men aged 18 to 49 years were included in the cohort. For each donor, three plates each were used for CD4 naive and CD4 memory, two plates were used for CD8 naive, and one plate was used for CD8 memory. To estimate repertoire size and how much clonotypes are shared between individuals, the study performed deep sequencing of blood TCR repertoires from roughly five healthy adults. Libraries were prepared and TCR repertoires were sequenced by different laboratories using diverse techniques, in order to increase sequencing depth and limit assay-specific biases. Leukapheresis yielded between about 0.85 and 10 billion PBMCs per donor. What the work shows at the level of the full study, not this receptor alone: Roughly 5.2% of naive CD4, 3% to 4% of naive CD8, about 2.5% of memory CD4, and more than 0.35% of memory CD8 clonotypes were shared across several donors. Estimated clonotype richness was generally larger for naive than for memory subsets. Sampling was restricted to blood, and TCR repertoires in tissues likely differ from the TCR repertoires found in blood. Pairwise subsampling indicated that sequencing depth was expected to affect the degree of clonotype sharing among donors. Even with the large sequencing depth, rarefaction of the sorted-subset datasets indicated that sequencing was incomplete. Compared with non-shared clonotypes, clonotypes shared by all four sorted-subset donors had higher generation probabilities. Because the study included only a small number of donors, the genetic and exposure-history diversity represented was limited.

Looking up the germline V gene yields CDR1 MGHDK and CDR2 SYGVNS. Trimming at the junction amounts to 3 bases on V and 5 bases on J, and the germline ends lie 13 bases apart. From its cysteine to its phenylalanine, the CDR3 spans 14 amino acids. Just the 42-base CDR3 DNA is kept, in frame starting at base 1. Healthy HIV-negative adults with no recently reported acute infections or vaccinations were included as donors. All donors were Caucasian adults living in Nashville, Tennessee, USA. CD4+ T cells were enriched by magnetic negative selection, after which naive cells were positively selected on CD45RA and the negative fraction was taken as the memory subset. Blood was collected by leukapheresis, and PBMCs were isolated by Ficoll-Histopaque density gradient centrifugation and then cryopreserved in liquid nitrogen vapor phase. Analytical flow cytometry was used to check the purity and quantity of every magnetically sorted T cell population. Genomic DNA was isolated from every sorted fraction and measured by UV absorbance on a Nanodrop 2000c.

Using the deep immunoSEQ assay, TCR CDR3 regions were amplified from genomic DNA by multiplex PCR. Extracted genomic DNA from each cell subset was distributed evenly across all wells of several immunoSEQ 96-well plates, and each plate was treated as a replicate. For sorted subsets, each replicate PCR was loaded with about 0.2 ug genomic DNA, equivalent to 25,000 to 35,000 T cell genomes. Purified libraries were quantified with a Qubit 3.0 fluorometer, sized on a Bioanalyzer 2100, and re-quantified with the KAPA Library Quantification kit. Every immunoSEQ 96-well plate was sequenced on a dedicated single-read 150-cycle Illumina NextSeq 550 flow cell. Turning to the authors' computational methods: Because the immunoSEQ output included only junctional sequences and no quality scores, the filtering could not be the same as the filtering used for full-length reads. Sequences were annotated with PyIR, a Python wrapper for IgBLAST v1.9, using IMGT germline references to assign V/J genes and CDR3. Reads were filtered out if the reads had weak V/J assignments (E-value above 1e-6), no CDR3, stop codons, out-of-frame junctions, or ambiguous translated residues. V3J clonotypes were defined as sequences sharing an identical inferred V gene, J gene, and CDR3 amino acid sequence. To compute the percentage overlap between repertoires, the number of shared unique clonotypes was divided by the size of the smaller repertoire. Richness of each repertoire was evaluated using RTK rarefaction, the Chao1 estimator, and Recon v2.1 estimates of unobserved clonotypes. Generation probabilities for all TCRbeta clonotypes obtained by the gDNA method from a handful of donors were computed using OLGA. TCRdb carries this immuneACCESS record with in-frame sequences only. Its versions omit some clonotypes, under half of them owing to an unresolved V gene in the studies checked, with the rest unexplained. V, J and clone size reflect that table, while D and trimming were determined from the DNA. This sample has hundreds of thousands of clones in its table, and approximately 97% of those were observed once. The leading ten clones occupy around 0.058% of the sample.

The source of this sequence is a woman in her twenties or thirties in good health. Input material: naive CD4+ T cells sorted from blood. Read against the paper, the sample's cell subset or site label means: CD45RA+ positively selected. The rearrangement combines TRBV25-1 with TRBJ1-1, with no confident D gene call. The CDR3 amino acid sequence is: CASSDPGIETEAFF. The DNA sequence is TGTGCCAGCAGTGATCCGGGAATTGAGACTGAAGCTTTCTTT. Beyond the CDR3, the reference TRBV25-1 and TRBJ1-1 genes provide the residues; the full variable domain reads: EADIYQTPRYLVIGTGKKITLECSQTMGHDKMYWYQQDPGMELHLIHYSYGVNSTEKGDLSSESTVSRIRTEHFPLTLESARPSHTSQYLCASSDPGIETEAFFGQGTRLTVV.